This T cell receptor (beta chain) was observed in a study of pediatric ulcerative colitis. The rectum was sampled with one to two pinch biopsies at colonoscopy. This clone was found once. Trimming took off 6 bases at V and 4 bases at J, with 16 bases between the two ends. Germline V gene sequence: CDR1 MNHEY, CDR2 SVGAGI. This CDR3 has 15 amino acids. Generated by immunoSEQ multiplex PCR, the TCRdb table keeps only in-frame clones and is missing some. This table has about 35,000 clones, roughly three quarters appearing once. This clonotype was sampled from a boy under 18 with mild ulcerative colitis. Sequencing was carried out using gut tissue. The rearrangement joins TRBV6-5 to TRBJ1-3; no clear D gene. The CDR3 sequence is CASSPGRASGNTIYF. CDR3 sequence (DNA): TGTGCCAGCAGCCCCGGGCGGGCGTCCGGAAACACCATATATTTT.